Shown below are 5 T cell receptor beta chains from a single sample sequenced in a study of T cells after yellow fever vaccination. TCRdb re-derived calls from the 5' RACE reads in MiXCR, one entry per CDR3 protein. The top ten clones hold roughly a sixth of a sample with some 350,000 distinct CDR3 sequences, around 10% of them seen once. The sample was PBMCs, taken on the day of the first yellow fever vaccination. The receptors derive from a man younger than 35 who received the YFV17D yellow fever vaccine.

The CDR3 reads CASSQEGTSGGPGAKNIQYF. The CDR3 coding sequence is TGTGCCAGCAGCCAAGAGGGTACTAGCGGGGGTCCCGGGGCCAAAAACATTCAGTACTTC. The chain has TRBV3-1 and TRBJ2-4, with 11 bases matching TRBD2. From germline, CDR1 is LGHDT and CDR2 YNNKEL (reference sequence). The CDR3 runs to 20 residues. Trimming at V came to 0 bases and at J to 1 base, leaving 11 bases not matched to a gene. The variable domain in full, with the rest retrieved from reference TRBV3-1 and TRBJ2-4, is DTAVSQTPKYLVTQMGNDKSIKCEQNLGHDTMYWYKQDSKKFLKIMFSYNNKELIINETVPNRFSPKSPDKAHLNLHINSLELGDSAVYFCASSQEGTSGGPGAKNIQYFGAGTRLSVL.

This clonotype came up a few times. V and J are TRBV7-3 and TRBJ2-3, with 9 positions matching TRBD1. The length of the CDR3 is 15 residues. J was trimmed by 1 base and V by 3 bases; bases with no gene match: 2. Per germline, CDR1 SGHTA and CDR2 FQGTGA. The CDR3 DNA follows: TGTGCCAGCAGCTTTACAGGGGGCGGCACAGATACGCAGTATTTT. Protein: CASSFTGGGTDTQYF.

CDR3 protein: CASSLTPGSFYNEQFF. CDR3 in DNA: TGTGCCAGCAGCTTAACCCCAGGGAGTTTTTACAATGAGCAGTTCTTC. The V call is TRBV5-5, the J call TRBJ2-1; the D gene could be TRBD1 or TRBD2 (5 bases each). Germline loops: CDR1 SGHKS, CDR2 YYEKEE (reference sequence). CDR3 length: 16 residues. Between the trimmed V and J ends, which lost 2 bases and 4 bases, there was a span of 16 bases.

The chain combines TRBV4-1 with TRBJ2-5; D ambiguous. The length of the CDR3 is 13 residues. V lost 4 bases and J 7 bases, leaving 13 bases between the germline ends. Per the germline V gene, CDR1 is MGHRA and CDR2 is YSYEKL. CDR3 coding DNA: TGCGCCAGCAGCCGACCGGGCCAGGTGACCCAGTACTTC. This sequence encodes CASSRPGQVTQYF.

The J gene is TRBJ2-2, the V gene TRBV5-1; the match to TRBD2 covers 8 bases. The CDR3 runs 16 residues. Germline V CDR1 and CDR2: SGHRS, YFSETQ. The trim removed 0 bases at V and 10 bases at J, leaving 11 bases unmatched. This CDR3 is CASSLVVSRGEEELFF. In DNA, the CDR3 is TGCGCCAGCAGCTTGGTCGTCTCGCGGGGGGAGGAGGAGCTGTTTTTT.